One sample yielded the 16 T cell receptor beta chains listed below, sequenced in a study of T-cell memory formation after mild COVID-19. MiXCR, run by TCRdb on the 5' RACE reads, gives a single entry per CDR3 protein. The sample records 35,000 to 50,000 distinct CDR3 sequences, about 6.1% being singletons. Sample: PBMCs or a T cell subset sorted from them (not recorded which). Every receptor here comes from an adult who had mild COVID-19 (a few samples of this study predate the infection). Cell type and time point are not known.

This clonotype was seen ten or more times. This rearrangement joins TRBV7-2 to TRBJ1-1, with D tentatively TRBD1 (5 bases). V lost 0 bases to trimming and J lost 0 bases, with 8 bases between them. Germline V gene lookup returns CDR1 SGHTA and CDR2 FQGNSA. The length of the CDR3 is 15 residues. The CDR3 nucleotides read TGTGCCAGCAGCTTAGCACGCAGGGTGAACACTGAAGCTTTCTTT. Translated, it gives CASSLARRVNTEAFF.

This clonotype is judged medium-sized. V gene TRBV5-1 combines with J gene TRBJ2-2, with 14 bases that match TRBD2. CDR3 length: 18 residues. The ends lost 4 bases at V and 2 bases at J; junction bases unmatched: 7. Per germline, CDR1 SGHRS and CDR2 YFSETQ. This CDR3 reads CASSAGLAGARNTGELFF. The CDR3 DNA sequence: TGCGCCAGCAGCGCGGGACTAGCGGGGGCCCGAAACACCGGGGAGCTGTTTTTT.

V and J are TRBV29-1 and TRBJ1-2, with 12 nucleotides matching TRBD1. This CDR3 comprises 15 residues. V was pared by 3 bases and J by 8 bases, with 10 bases of the junction left unmatched. Germline V gene lookup returns CDR1 SQVTM and CDR2 ANQGSEA. CDR3 coding DNA: TGCAGCGTTGAGACCCCGGGACAGGGGGCGGAAGGCTACACCTTC. This translates into CSVETPGQGAEGYTF.

This clonotype showed up many times. The chain carries TRBV30 and TRBJ2-3; 13 bases align to TRBD2. This CDR3 comprises 17 residues. J gave up 0 bases and V 7 bases, and 10 bases lay outside the gene matches. CDR1 is GTSNPN, CDR2 SVGIG, per germline (reference sequence). The CDR3 reads CASKLAGGPGSTDTQYF. The CDR3 nucleotides read TGTGCCTCGAAACTAGCGGGAGGGCCAGGAAGCACAGATACGCAGTATTTT.

There are many counts of this clonotype. V and J are TRBV7-2 and TRBJ2-2, with D perhaps TRBD2 (6 bases). Germline assignment: CDR1 SGHTA and CDR2 FQGNSA. V lost 5 bases and J lost 2, with 18 bases in between. The CDR3 is 17 amino acids. CDR3 in DNA: TGTGCCAGCAGCCTCATGAGTTGGGGGGTCAACACCGGGGAGCTGTTTTTT. Encoded protein: CASSLMSWGVNTGELFF.

A few counts support this clonotype. V usage is TRBV5-1 and J usage is TRBJ1-2; D may be TRBD1 (5 bases). Deletions cut 3 bases from V and 4 bases from J, with 16 bases between. The CDR3 loop spans 15 amino acids. Looked up from germline, CDR1 is SGHRS and CDR2 is YFSETQ. This CDR3 is CASSSGGQGPYGYTF. The CDR3 coding sequence is TGCGCCAGCAGCTCCGGCGGGCAGGGACCCTATGGCTACACCTTC.

This clonotype was detected many times. The chain has TRBV7-2 and TRBJ1-5; D is unclear. V gave up 2 bases and J gave up 5 bases, with 7 bases separating them. This CDR3 has 13 residues. Germline V gene lookup returns CDR1 SGHTA and CDR2 FQGNSA. The CDR3 loop reads CASSLNGYQPQHF. The DNA of the CDR3 is TGTGCCAGCAGCTTAAATGGTTATCAGCCCCAGCATTTT.

This clonotype was seen at least ten times. This chain links TRBV20-1 with TRBJ2-1, with D tentatively TRBD2 (5 bases). The germline CDR1 and CDR2 sequences are DFQATT and SNEGSKA (reference sequence). This CDR3 comprises 15 residues. The V and J ends lost 3 bases and 0 bases respectively, with 12 bases between them. The CDR3 is CSASVGLGSYNEQFF. The CDR3 DNA follows: TGCAGTGCTAGCGTCGGACTTGGCTCCTACAATGAGCAGTTCTTC.

There are many counts of this clonotype. V usage is TRBV7-3 and J usage is TRBJ2-5, with 9 bases matching TRBD2. Germline CDR1 is SGHTA and CDR2 is FQGTGA. The CDR3 extends over 15 amino acids. J lost 2 bases, V lost 3 bases, and 4 bases had no gene match. The CDR3 is CASSLRGGIQETQYF. The DNA for the CDR3 is TGTGCCAGCAGCTTGCGGGGGGGAATACAAGAGACCCAGTACTTC.

This clonotype was detected a few times. V and J are TRBV5-1 and TRBJ2-2; D gene unclear. In germline, CDR1 is SGHRS, CDR2 YFSETQ. This CDR3 spans 14 amino acids. V was pared by 2 bases and J by 6 bases, with 11 bases between. The CDR3 here is CASSLSGLAGELFF. The CDR3 DNA is TGCGCCAGCAGCTTATCAGGTTTGGCCGGGGAGCTGTTTTTT.

This clonotype has at least ten counts. This chain uses TRBV7-2 with TRBJ2-3; D is uncertain. The germline V gene encodes CDR1 SGHTA and CDR2 FQGNSA. Trimming shortened V by 1 base and J by 7 bases, and 9 bases separated the two germline ends. This CDR3 is 13 amino acids long. The CDR3 coding sequence is TGTGCCAGCAGCTTAGAGGCGATCCATACGCAGTATTTT. It specifies CASSLEAIHTQYF.

The chain uses TRBV6-2 or TRBV6-3 and TRBJ2-3; D is uncertain. V lost 1 base to trimming and J lost 2 bases, with 10 bases between them. The CDR3 length is 15 residues. In germline, CDR1 is MNHEY, CDR2 SVGEGT. The CDR3 region is CASSYLGSITDTQYF. In DNA form, the CDR3 reads TGTGCCAGCAGTTACTTGGGGTCCATCACAGATACGCAGTATTTT.

This clonotype was recorded many times. V gene TRBV5-1 combines with J gene TRBJ2-7, with TRBD1 matching 7 bases. Germline CDR1 and CDR2: SGHRS and YFSETQ. CDR3 length: 17 amino acids. V lost 4 bases and J lost 6; bases outside the gene matches: 19. The CDR3 is CASSQRPPGTDKGEQYF. The DNA of the CDR3 is TGCGCCAGCAGCCAACGACCGCCCGGGACAGACAAAGGCGAGCAGTACTTC.

On this clonotype itself: Given a much more abundant clone one base away, this may be a read error. V is TRBV20-1 and J is TRBJ2-1; 11 bases align to TRBD2. Per germline, CDR1 DFQATT and CDR2 SNEGSKA (reference sequence). The CDR3 consists of 14 residues. The V gene end was trimmed by 4 bases and the J gene end by 13 bases; junction bases not matched to a gene: 12. The CDR3 region is CSAMGKTSGEVQFF. The CDR3 bases are TGCAGTGCTATGGGTAAGACTAGCGGGGAAGTTCAGTTCTTC.

By sample fraction, this clonotype is medium-sized. The chain has TRBV2 and TRBJ2-3; D call uncertain. V gave up 6 bases and J gave up 3 bases, with 4 bases separating them. Germline V gene lookup returns CDR1 SNHLY and CDR2 FYNNEI. The CDR3 runs 11 residues. CDR3 sequence: CASSVTDTQYF. CDR3 sequence (DNA): TGTGCCAGCAGCGTGACAGATACGCAGTATTTT.

This clonotype is categorized as medium-sized. This chain uses TRBV20-1 with TRBJ2-3; D ambiguous. Between the trimmed V and J ends, which lost 6 bases and 7 bases, there was a span of 8 bases. The CDR3 totals 10 residues. Per germline, CDR1 DFQATT and CDR2 SNEGSKA (reference sequence). CDR3 DNA sequence: TGCAGTGCCTCAAGAAATACGCAGTATTTT. Translating it yields CSASRNTQYF.